This T cell receptor (beta chain) emerged from a study of T cell responses to AZD1222 COVID-19 vaccine. Study outcomes and limitations: A reported finding is that nearly half of spike-specific TCRs target unmutated variant regions. Repertoires were obtained only post-peak T cell response. White British ancestry dominated among donors, who included more females, and clonal diversity was possibly underestimated.

The length of the CDR3 is 15 residues. Germline CDR1 LGHDT, CDR2 YNNKEL (reference sequence). Trimming removed 0 bases from V and 0 bases from J, with 6 bases in between. Worth noting for this clone: The antigen is undetermined.

Profiled with immunoSEQ multiplex PCR; TCRdb holds only in-frame clones, not every one. Of about 91,000 clones in the sample, around nine tenths were seen once. Pooled in the analysis were second doses at about 4 or about 12 weeks. This sequence was found in an adult who received the AZD1222 COVID-19 vaccine. The V call is TRBV3-1 (or the pseudogene TRBV3-2), the J call TRBJ1-5, with D uncertain. This specimen consisted of peripheral blood, obtained 28 days after the second AZD1222 dose. The CDR3, as DNA: TGTGCCAGCAGCCAAGATCTGACTAGCAATCAGCCCCAGCATTTT. This translates into CASSQDLTSNQPQHF.